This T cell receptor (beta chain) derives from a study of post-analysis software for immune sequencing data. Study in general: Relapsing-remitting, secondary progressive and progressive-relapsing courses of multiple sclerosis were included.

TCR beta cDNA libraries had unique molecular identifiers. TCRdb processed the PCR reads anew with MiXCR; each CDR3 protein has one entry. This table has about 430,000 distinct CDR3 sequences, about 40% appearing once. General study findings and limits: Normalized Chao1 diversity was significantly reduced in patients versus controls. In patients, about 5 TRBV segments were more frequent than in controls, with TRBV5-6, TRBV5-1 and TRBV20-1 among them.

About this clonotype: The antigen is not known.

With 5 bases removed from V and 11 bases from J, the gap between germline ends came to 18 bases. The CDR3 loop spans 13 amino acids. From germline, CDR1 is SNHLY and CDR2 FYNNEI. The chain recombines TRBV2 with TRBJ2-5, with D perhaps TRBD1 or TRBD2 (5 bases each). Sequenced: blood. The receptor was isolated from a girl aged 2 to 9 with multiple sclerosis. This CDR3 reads CASSLQGVGEQYF. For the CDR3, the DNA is TGTGCCAGCAGTTTACAAGGGGTTGGGGAGCAGTACTTC.